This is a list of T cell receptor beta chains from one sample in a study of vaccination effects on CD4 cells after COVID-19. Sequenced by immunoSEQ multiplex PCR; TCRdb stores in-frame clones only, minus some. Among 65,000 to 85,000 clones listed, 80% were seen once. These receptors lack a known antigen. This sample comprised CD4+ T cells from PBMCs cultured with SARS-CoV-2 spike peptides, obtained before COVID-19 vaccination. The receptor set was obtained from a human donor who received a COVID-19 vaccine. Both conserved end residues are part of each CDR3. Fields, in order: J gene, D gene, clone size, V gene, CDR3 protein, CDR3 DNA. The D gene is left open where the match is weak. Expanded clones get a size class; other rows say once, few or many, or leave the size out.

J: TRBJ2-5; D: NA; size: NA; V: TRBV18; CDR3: CASSPTLQETQYF; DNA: TGTGCCAGCTCACCCACGCTCCAAGAGACCCAGTACTTC
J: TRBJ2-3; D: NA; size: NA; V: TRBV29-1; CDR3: CSATYSGTTQYF; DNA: TGCAGCGCCACCTATAGTGGGACTACGCAGTATTTT
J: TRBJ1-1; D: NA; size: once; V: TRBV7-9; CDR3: CASSLVANAGAFF; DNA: TGTGCCAGCAGCTTAGTAGCTAACGCGGGAGCTTTCTTT
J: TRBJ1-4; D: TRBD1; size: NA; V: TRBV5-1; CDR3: CASSLAVQGQGKNEKLFF; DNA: TGCGCCAGCAGCTTGGCCGTTCAGGGACAGGGAAAGAATGAAAAACTGTTTTTT
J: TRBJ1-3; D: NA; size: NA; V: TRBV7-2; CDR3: CASSLYRGNTIYF; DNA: TGTGCCAGCAGCTTGTATAGGGGAAACACCATATATTTT
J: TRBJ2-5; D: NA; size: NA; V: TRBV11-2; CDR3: CASSLDPLIATQYF; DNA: TGTGCCAGCAGCTTAGATCCACTTATCGCGACCCAGTACTTC
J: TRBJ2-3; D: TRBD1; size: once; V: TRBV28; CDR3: CASSLTGGSDTQYF; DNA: TGTGCCAGCAGTCTCACAGGGGGCTCAGATACGCAGTATTTT
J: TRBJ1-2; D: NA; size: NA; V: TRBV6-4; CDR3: CASSDQTNYGYTF; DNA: TGTGCCAGCAGTGACCAGACCAACTATGGCTACACCTTC
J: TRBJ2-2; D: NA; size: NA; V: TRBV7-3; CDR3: CASSLSGTVNTGELFF; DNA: TGTGCCAGCAGCTTAAGTGGGACGGTGAACACCGGGGAGCTGTTTTTT
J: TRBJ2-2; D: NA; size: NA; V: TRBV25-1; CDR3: CASSEWARGELFF; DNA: TGTGCCAGCAGTGAATGGGCCCGCGGGGAGCTGTTTTTT
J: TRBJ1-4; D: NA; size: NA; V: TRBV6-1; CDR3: CASSEMSGAEKLFF; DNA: TGTGCCAGCAGTGAAATGTCAGGGGCTGAAAAACTGTTTTTT
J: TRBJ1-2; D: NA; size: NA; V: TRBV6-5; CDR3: CASSYSARRATYGYTF; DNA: TGTGCCAGCAGTTACTCCGCGCGTAGGGCGACCTATGGCTACACCTTC
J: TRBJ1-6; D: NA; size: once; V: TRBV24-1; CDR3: CATSDLPVGNYYSPLHF; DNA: TGTGCCACCAGTGATTTGCCGGTGGGGAACTATTATTCACCCCTCCACTTT
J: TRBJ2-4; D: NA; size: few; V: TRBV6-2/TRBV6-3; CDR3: CASSSEGVRKNIQYF; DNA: TGTGCCAGCAGTTCTGAGGGGGTCAGAAAAAACATTCAGTACTTC
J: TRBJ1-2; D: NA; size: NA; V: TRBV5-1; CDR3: CASSLGQGKGYTF; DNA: TGCGCCAGCAGCTTGGGCCAGGGTAAAGGCTACACCTTC
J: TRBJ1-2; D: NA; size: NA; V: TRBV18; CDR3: CASSPVGAPGYGYTF; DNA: TGTGCCAGCTCACCAGTGGGGGCACCCGGCTATGGCTACACCTTC
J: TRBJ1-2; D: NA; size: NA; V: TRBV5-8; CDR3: CASSLQGGLNYGYTF; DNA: TGTGCCAGCAGCTTGCAGGGAGGGCTTAACTATGGCTACACCTTC
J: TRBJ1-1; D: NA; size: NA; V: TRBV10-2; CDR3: CASKTVNTEAFF; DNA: TGCGCCAGCAAGACAGTGAACACTGAAGCTTTCTTT
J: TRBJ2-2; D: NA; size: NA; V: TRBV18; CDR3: CASSWGLNTGELFF; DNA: TGTGCCAGCTCCTGGGGCTTGAACACCGGGGAGCTGTTTTTT
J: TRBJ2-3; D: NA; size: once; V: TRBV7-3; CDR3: CASSLIGGGRTDTQYF; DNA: TGTGCCAGCAGCTTAATTGGTGGGGGGCGCACAGATACGCAGTATTTT
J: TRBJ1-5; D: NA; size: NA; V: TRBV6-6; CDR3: CASSTLTGNQPQHF; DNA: TGTGCCAGCAGTACCTTGACAGGTAATCAGCCCCAGCATTTT
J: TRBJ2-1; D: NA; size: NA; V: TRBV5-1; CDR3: CASSLTSASYNEQFF; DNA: TGCGCCAGCAGCTTGACCTCGGCCTCCTACAATGAGCAGTTCTTC
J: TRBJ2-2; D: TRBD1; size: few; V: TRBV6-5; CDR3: CASRDSHTGELFF; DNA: TGTGCCAGCCGGGACAGCCACACCGGGGAGCTGTTTTTT
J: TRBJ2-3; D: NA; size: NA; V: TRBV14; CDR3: CASSPTGAGSTDTQYF; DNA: TGTGCCAGCAGCCCGACTGGTGCGGGGAGCACAGATACGCAGTATTTT
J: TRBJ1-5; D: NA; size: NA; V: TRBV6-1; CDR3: CASSEGTGRNQPQHF; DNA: TGTGCCAGCAGTGAAGGGACGGGACGCAATCAGCCCCAGCATTTT
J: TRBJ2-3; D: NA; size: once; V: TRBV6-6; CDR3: CASSSRGWDQSDTQYF; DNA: TGTGCCAGCAGTTCACGGGGATGGGACCAATCGGATACGCAGTATTTT
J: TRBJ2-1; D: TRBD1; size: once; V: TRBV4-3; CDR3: CASSQGWGNTGARWNEQFF; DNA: TGCGCCAGCAGCCAAGGTTGGGGGAATACAGGGGCACGGTGGAATGAGCAGTTCTTC
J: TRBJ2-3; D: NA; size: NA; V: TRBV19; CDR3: CASSQQGPSTDTQYF; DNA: TGTGCCAGTAGCCAACAGGGACCTAGCACAGATACGCAGTATTTT
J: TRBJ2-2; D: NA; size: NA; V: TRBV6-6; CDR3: CASTGTPFTGELFF; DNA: TGTGCCAGCACTGGGACTCCATTCACCGGGGAGCTGTTTTTT
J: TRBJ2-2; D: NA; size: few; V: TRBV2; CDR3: CAWNPRASTGELFF; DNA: TGTGCCTGGAACCCCCGGGCTAGCACCGGGGAGCTGTTTTTT
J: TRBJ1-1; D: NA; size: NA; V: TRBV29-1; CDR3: CSVEDGRGTEAFF; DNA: TGCAGCGTTGAAGATGGGAGGGGAACTGAAGCTTTCTTT
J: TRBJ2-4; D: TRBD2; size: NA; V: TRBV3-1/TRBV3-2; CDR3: CASSHSSGGNIQYF; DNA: TGTGCCAGCAGCCACTCTAGCGGGGGAAACATTCAGTACTTC
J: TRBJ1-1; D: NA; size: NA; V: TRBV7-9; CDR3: CASSLTGENTEAFF; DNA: TGTGCCAGCAGCTTAACGGGAGAGAACACTGAAGCTTTCTTT
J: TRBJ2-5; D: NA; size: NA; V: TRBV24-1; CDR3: CATSVGSGQETQYF; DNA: TGTGCCACCAGTGTGGGCAGCGGCCAAGAGACCCAGTACTTC
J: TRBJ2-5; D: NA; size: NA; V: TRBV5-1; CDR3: CASSLGGGETQYF; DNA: TGCGCCAGCAGCCTGGGTGGGGGAGAGACCCAGTACTTC
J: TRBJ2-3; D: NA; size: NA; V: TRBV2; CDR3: CASSESVQTDTQYF; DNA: TGTGCCAGCAGTGAATCGGTACAGACAGATACGCAGTATTTT
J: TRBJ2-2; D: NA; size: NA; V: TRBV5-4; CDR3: CASSLRTQGGELFF; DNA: TGTGCCAGCAGCTTGAGGACCCAGGGCGGGGAGCTGTTTTTT